This T cell receptor beta chain originates from a study of cytomegalovirus exposure and HLA in healthy donors. PCR employed 60 Vbeta and 13 Jbeta primers. TCRdb's copy holds only in-frame clones and misses some; the assay was immunoSEQ multiplex PCR. The data contain about 95,000 clones, approximately 76% of them singletons. About this clone: The antigen remains undetermined.

Study-wide points: Later analysis identified 16,000 or so TCR beta sequences associated with HLA alleles, using a false discovery rate threshold of 0.05. Researchers counted 164 TCR beta chains as cytomegalovirus-associated.

This CDR3 region has 13 residues. Germline-derived CDR1 and CDR2 are SNHLY and FYNNEI. The V and J ends lost 9 bases and 5 bases, in that order; junction bases with no gene match: 5. Sequenced: PBMCs. The source of this sequence is a young man in good health and CMV-seropositive. This rearrangement joins TRBV2 to TRBJ2-3, with TRBD2 identical over 10 bases. CDR3 DNA: TGTGCCAGAGCGGGAGGGCCGGTAGATACGCAGTATTTT. It yields the protein CARAGGPVDTQYF.